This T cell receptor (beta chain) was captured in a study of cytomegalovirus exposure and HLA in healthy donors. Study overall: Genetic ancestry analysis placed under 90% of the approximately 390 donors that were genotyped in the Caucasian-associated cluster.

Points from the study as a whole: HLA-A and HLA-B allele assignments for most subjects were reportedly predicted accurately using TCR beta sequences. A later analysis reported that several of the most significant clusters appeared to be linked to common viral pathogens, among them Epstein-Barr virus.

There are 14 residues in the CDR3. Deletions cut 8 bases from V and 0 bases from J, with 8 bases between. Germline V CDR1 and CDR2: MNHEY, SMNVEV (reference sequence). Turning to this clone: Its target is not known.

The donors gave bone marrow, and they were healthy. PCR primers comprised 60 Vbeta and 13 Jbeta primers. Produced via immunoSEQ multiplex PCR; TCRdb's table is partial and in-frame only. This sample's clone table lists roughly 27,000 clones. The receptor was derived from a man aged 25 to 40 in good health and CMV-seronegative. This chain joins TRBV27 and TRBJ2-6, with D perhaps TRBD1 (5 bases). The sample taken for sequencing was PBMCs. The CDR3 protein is CASLDSSGANVLTF. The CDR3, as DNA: TGTGCCAGCCTCGACAGCTCTGGGGCCAACGTCCTGACTTTC.